Described below is a single T cell receptor (beta chain) sequence and its context. The antigen is not known. The sample is drawn from a study of shared clonotypes between healthy human individuals. Whole-study context: The people who gave samples were two women and three men aged 18 to 49. General study points: Tissue TCR repertoires likely differ from these blood-only repertoires.

Selected positively for CCR7 and CD45RO-negative, naive CD8 cells excluded terminally differentiated effector memory CD45RA+ cells. The study enrolled healthy HIV-negative adults without recent acute infections or vaccinations as donors. Sorted-subset replicate PCRs used roughly 220 ng DNA, 30,000 or so T cell genomes. The data were produced by immunoSEQ multiplex PCR, yet TCRdb's version contains in-frame clones alone and is incomplete. This table has about 1,800,000 clones, about 95% appearing once. The V segment lost 4 bases and the J segment 7 bases; nucleotides outside the gene matches: 7. Looked up from germline, CDR1 is SGHDT and CDR2 is YYEEEE. The CDR3 is 15 residues long.

Sequenced material: naive CD8+ T cells sorted from blood. The chain links TRBV5-6 to TRBJ2-4; 11 bases match TRBD1. This TCR was recovered from a man aged 18 to 29 in good health. The CDR3 DNA is TGTGCCAGCAGCCCGGAGGGACAGGGGGGGAACATTCAGTACTTC. This gives the protein CASSPEGQGGNIQYF.